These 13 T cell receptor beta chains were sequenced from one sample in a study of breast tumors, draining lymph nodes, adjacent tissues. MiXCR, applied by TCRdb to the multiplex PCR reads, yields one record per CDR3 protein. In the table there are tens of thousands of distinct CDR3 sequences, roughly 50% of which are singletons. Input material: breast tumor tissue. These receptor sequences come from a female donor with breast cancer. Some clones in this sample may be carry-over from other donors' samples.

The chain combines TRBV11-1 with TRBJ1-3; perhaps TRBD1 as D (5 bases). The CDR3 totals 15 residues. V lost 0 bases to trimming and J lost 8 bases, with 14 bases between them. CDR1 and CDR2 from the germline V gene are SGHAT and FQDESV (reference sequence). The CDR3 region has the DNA TGTGCCAGCAGCTTAGCGGGGGGGTCTGGCTACACCATATATTTT. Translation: CASSLAGGSGYTIYF.

The DNA for the CDR3 is TGTGCCAGCAGCCGGACTAGCGGGAGTAACGGGGAGCTGTTTTTT. This codes for CASSRTSGSNGELFF. The rearrangement uses TRBV7-7 and TRBJ2-2; 13 bases map to TRBD2. Losses at the gene ends were 5 bases for V and 7 bases for J; bases not matched to a gene: 4. Germline CDR1 and CDR2: SSHAT and FNYEAQ (reference sequence). The CDR3 sequence is 15 residues long.

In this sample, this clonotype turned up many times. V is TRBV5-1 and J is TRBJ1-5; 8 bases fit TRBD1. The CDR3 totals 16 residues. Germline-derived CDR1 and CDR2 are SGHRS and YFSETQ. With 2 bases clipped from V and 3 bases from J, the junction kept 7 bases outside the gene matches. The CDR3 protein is CASSLEPGQDNQPQHF. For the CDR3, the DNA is TGCGCCAGCAGCTTAGAACCGGGACAGGACAATCAGCCCCAGCATTTT.

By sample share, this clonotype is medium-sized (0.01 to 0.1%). For the CDR3, the DNA is TGCGCCAGCAGCTTCGGGACAGGCGCTACCGGGGAGCTGTTTTTT. Amino acids: CASSFGTGATGELFF. The rearrangement uses TRBV5-1 and TRBJ2-2; 8 bases fit TRBD1. V shed 2 bases and J 5 bases; nucleotides not matched to a gene: 5. The length of the CDR3 is 15 residues. Germline lookup yields CDR1 SGHRS and CDR2 YFSETQ.

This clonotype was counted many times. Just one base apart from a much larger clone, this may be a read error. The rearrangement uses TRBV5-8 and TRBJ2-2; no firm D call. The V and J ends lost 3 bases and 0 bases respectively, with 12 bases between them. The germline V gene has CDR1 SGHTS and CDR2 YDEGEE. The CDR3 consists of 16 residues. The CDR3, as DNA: TGTGCCAGCAGCTCGACCCAGGCTGCGAACACCGGGGAGCTGTTTTTT. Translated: CASSSTQAANTGELFF.

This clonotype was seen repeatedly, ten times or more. The CDR3 region has the DNA TGTGCCAGCAGCTCAGGGGGAGGTCAGCCCCAGCATTTT. Translated: CASSSGGGQPQHF. The V and J genes are TRBV6-1 and TRBJ1-5, with 7 bases that match TRBD1. The length of the CDR3 is 13 residues. V shed 6 bases and J 6 bases; nucleotides not matched to a gene: 5. The V gene's germline CDR1 is MNHNS and CDR2 SASEGT.

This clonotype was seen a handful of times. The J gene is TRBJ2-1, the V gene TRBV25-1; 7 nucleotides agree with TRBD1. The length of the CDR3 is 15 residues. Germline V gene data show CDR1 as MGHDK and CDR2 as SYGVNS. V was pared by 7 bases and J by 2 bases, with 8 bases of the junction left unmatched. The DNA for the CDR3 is TGTGCCAGCAAAAACCGGGACAGTCCCTACAATGAGCAGTTCTTC. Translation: CASKNRDSPYNEQFF.

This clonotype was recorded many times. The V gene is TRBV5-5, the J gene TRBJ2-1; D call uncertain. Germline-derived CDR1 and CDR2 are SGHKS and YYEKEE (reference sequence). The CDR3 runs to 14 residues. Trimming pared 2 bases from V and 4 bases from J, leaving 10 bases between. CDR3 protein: CASSLVLGYNEQFF. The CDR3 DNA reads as TGTGCCAGCAGCTTAGTTCTAGGATACAATGAGCAGTTCTTC.

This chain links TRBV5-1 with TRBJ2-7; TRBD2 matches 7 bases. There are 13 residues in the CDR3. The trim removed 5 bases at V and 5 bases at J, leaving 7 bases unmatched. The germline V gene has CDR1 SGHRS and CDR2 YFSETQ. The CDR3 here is CASSGNAGDEQYF. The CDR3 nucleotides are TGCGCCAGCAGTGGGAATGCGGGGGACGAGCAGTACTTC.

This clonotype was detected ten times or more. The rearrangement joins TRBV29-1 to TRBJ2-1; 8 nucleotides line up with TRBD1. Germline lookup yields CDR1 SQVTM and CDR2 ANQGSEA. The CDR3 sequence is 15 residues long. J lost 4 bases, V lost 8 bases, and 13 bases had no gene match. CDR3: CSTPRPGQDYNEQFF. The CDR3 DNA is TGCAGCACCCCCCGACCGGGACAGGATTACAATGAGCAGTTCTTC.

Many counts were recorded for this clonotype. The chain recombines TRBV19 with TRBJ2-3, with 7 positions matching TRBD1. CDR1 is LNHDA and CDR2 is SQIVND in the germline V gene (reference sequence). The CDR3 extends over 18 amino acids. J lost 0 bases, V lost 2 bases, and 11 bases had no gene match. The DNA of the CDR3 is TGTGCCAGTAGTATAATCGGACAGGCCTGGGACAGCACAGATACGCAGTATTTT. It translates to CASSIIGQAWDSTDTQYF.

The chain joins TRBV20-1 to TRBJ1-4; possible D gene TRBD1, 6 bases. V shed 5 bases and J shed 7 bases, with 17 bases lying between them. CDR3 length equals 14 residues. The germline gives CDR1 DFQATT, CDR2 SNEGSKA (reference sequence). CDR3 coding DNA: TGCAGTGCTCCCGGGACACCGAGGGGTGAAAAACTGTTTTTT. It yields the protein CSAPGTPRGEKLFF.

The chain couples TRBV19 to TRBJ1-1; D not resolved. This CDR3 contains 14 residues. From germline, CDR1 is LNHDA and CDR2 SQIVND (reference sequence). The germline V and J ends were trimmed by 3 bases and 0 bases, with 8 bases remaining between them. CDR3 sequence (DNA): TGTGCCAGTAGTATTGAATCGGTGAACACTGAAGCTTTCTTT. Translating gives CASSIESVNTEAFF.